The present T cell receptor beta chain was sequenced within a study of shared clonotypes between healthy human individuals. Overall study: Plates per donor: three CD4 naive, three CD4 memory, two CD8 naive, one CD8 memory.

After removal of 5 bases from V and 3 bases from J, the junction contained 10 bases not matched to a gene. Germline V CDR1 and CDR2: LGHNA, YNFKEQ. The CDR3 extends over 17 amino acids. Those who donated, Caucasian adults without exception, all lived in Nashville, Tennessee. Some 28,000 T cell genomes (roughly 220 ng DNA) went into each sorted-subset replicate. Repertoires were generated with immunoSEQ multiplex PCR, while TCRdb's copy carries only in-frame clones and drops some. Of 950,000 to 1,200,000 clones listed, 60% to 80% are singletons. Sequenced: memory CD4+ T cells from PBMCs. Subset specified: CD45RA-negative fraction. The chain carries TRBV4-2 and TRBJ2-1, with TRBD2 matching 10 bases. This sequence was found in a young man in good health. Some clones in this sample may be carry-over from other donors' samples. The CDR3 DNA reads TGTGCCAGCAGCTTAAGCAGCGGGAGGGCCGGCTACAATGAGCAGTTCTTC. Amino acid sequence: CASSLSSGRAGYNEQFF.